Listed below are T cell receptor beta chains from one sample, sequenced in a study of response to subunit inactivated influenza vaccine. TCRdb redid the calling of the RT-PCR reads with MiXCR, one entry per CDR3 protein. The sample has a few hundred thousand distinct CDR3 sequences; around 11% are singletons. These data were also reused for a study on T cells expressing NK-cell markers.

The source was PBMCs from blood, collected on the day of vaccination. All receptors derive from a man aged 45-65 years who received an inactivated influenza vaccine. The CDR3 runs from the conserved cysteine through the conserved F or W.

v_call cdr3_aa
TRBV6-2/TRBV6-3 CASSYGRAGSSYNEQFF
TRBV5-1 CASELGQATGELFF
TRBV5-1 CASSLDRSRQYF
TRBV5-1 CASSQGVRTDNEKLFF
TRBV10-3 CAISESWGLAGDYEQYF
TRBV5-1 CASSLAVSGGAETQYF
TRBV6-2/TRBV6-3 CASSFGTRFHEQFF
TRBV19 CASSIGGMNTGELFF
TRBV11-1 CASSLPSPLAGGQFSTDTQYF
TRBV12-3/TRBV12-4 CASSLSASGGGVGDTQYF
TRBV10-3 CAMGAGSTDTQYF
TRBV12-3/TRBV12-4 CASSFSRYEQYF
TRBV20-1 CSARETVAGGPRDEQFF
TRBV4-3 CTSSQDPGPYEQYF
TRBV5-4 CASSLDPANEKLFF
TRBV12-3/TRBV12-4 CASRDPQGFDTEAFF
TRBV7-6 CASGGTYTDTQYF
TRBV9 CASSPPGQGAKDTQYF
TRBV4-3 CASSQGIQPQGYSYEQYF
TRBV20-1 CSATSLADTQYF
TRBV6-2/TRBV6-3 CASTSLAAQYNEQFF
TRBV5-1 CASSLRMGLAGSSYNEQFF
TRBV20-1 CSARDGPGSGSEQYF
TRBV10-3 CAISEGRGYQPQHF
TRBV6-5 CASSYFDRGEAGELFF
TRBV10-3 CAISESVLAGEQYF
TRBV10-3 CAISESPGRSDTQYF
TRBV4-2 CASSQEGTGHASPLHF
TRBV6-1 CASSKVGSGEQFF
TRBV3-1 CASSQGVPTGFYLENIQYF
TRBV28 CASSATSAPRF
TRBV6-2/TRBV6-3 CASSYSRAQPQHF
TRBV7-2 CASSLGGTRYF
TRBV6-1 CASSPGLAGVGGELFF
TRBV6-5 CASSLTSGGYSGANVLTF
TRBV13 CASSLGQPFSGNTIYF
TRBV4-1 CASSLPDRGYNEQFF
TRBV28 CASKGGTVQETQYF
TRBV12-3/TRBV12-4 CASSFQGATEAFF
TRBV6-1 CASSEGRVVRTNEKLFF
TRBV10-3 CAISESPPAAGTDYNEQFF
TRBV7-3 CASSLTSRSTDTQYF
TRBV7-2 CASSLDGRAGYTF
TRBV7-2 CASRAFRTPNEKLFF
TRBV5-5 CASSLDLAGVAYNEQFF
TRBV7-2 CASSPGGGSSYNEQFF
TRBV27 CASSGLAGINEQFF
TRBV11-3 CASSSWDSGDTQYF